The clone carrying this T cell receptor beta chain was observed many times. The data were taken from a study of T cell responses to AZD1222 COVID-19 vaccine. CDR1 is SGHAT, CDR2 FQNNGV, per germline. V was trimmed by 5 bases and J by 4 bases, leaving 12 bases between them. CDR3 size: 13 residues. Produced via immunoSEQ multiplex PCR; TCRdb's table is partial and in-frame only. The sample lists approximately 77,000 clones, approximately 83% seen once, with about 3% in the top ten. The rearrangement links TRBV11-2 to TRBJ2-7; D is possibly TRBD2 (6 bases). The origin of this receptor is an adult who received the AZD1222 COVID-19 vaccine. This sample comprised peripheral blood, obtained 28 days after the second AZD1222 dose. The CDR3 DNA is TGTGCCAGCAGCCAAGGGGAGGAATACGAGCAGTACTTC. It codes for CASSQGEEYEQYF.